A selection of T cell receptor beta chains follows, all from one sample in a study of shared T cell receptors in the human thymus. Profiled with immunoSEQ multiplex PCR; TCRdb holds only in-frame clones, not every one. The table includes hundreds of thousands of clones, 85% to 90% detected once. These data also featured in a second study, about human thymus T cells.

The sequenced sample was thymocytes. These receptors came from a boy under three years old with a congenital heart defect. Each CDR3 is given without its conserved first and last residue. Fields, in order: V gene, D gene, CDR3 protein. D genes are given only for firm matches.

TRBV11-3 . ASRDIADEQDTQY
TRBV27 TRBD1 ASSLDRVGNQPQH
TRBV4-1 . ASSHVRLATGELF
TRBV12-5 TRBD1 ASGFGRTGGFGYT
TRBV10-3 TRBD2 ATLTSGIYNEQF
TRBV7-8 TRBD1 ASSPTRDRPYEQY
TRBV11-3 . ASSLRGVNT
TRBV5-8 . ASSLRRGNEQF
TRBV11-2 TRBD1 ASSSPGQGRYGYT
TRBV27 TRBD2 ASIKLSGMNSYEQY
TRBV7-3 TRBD1 ASSLDRSYEQY
TRBV20-1 . SAPSNEQF
TRBV27 TRBD1 ASSFTGGTYEQY
TRBV30 . AWSVLHSNSSDNEQF
TRBV25-1 TRBD2 ASSEGAGGETQY
TRBV4-3 . ASSQEFGGPGLYEQY
TRBV30 . AWSVMEGWMNTEAF
TRBV18 . ASSPLPKANTGELF
TRBV5-1 TRBD2 ASSFSGTSGIDTQY